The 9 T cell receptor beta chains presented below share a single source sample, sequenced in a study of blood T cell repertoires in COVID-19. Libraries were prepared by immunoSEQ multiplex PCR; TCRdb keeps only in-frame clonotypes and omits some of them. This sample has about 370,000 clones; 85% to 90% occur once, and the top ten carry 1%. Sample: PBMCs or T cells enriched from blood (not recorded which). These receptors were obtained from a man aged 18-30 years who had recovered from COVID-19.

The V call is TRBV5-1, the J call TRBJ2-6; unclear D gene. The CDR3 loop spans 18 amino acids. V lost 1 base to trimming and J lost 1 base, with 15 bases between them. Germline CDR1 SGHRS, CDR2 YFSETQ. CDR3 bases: TGCGCCAGCAGCTTGTACAGCCCCGATATTTCTGGGGCCAACGTCCTGACTTTC. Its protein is CASSLYSPDISGANVLTF. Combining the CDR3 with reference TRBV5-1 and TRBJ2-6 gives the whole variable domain KAGVTQTPRYLIKTRGQQVTLSCSPISGHRSVSWYQQTPGQGLQFLFEYFSETQRNKGNFPGRFSGRQFSNSRSEMNVSTLELGDSALYLCASSLYSPDISGANVLTFGAGSRLTVL.

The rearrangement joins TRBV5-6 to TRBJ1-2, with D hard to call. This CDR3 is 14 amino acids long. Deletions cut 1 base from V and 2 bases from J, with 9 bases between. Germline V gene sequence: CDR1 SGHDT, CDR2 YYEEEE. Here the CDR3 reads CASSLSAVNYGYTF. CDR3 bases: TGTGCCAGCAGCTTGAGTGCAGTAAACTATGGCTACACCTTC.

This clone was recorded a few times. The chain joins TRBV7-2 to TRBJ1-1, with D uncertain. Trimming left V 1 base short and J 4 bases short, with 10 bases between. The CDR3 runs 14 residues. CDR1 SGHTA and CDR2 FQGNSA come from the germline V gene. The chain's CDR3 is CASSLGPLGTEAFF. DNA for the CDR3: TGTGCCAGCAGCTTAGGCCCCCTAGGCACTGAAGCTTTCTTT.

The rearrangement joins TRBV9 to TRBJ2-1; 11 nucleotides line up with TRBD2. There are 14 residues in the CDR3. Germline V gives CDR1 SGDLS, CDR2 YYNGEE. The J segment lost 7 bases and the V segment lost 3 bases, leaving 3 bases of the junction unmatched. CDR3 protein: CASSAGLADNEQFF. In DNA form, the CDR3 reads TGTGCCAGCAGCGCGGGACTAGCGGATAATGAGCAGTTCTTC.

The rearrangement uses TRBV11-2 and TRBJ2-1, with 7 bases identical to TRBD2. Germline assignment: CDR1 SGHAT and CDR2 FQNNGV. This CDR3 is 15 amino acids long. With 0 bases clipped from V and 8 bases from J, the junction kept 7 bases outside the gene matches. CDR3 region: CASSLETAGRDEQFF. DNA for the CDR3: TGTGCCAGCAGCTTAGAAACGGCAGGGAGGGATGAGCAGTTCTTC.

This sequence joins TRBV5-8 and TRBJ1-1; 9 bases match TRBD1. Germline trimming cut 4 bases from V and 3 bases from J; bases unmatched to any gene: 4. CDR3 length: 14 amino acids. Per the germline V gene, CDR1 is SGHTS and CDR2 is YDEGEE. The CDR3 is CASSKRQGDTEAFF. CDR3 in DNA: TGTGCCAGCAGCAAGAGACAGGGGGACACTGAAGCTTTCTTT.

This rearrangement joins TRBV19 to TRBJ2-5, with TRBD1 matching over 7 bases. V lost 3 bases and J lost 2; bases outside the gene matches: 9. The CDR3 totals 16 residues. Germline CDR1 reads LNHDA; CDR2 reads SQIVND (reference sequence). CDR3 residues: CASSMTGKDPQETQYF. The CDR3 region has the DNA TGTGCCAGTAGTATGACAGGGAAGGATCCGCAAGAGACCCAGTACTTC.

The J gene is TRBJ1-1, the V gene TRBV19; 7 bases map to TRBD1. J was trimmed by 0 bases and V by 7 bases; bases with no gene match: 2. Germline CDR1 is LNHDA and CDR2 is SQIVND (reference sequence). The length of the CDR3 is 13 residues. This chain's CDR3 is CASTTGVNTEAFF. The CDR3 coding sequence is TGTGCCAGTACCACAGGGGTGAACACTGAAGCTTTCTTT. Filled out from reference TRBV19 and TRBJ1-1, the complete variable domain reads DGGITQSPKYLFRKEGQNVTLSCEQNLNHDAMYWYRQDPGQGLRLIYYSQIVNDFQKGDIAEGYSVSREKKESFPLTVTSAQKNPTAFYLCASTTGVNTEAFFGQGTRLTVV.

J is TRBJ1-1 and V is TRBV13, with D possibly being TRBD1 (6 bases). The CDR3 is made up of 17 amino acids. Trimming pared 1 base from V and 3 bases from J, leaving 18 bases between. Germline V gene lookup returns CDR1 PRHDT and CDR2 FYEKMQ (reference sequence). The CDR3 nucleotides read TGTGCCAGCAGCTTAGCGACCCTCTTTCAGGGGTACACTGAAGCTTTCTTT. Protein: CASSLATLFQGYTEAFF. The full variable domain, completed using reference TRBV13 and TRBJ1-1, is AAGVIQSPRHLIKEKRETATLKCYPIPRHDTVYWYQQGPGQDPQFLISFYEKMQSDKGSIPDRFSAQQFSDYHSELNMSSLELGDSALYFCASSLATLFQGYTEAFFGQGTRLTVV.